This is a list of T cell receptor beta chains from one sample in a study of shared clonotypes between healthy human individuals. Method: immunoSEQ multiplex PCR; TCRdb's copy keeps in-frame clones and lacks some. The sample holds over a million clones; more than 95% are singletons and the top ten take about 1%. The sample was naive CD4+ T cells sorted from blood. All receptors come from a man in his thirties or forties in good health. Each CDR3 is given with its conserved first and last residue. Fields, in order: D gene, V gene, clone size, J gene, CDR3 DNA, CDR3 protein. A D gene is named only where the DNA matches it firmly. Clone size is given for some rows only: seen once, a few or many times, or a class if the clone is expanded.

-,TRBV7-9,-,TRBJ2-5,TGTGCTTCAGGGCGGCCCTCAACCCTCCACCAAGAGACCCAGTACTTC,CASGRPSTLHQETQYF
-,TRBV6-5,-,TRBJ2-5,TGTGCCAGCAGTCTGGGGTCCAGGGCTCAAGAGACCCAGTACTTC,CASSLGSRAQETQYF
TRBD2,TRBV11-2,-,TRBJ2-4,TGTGCCAGCAGCTTAGATCAACTAGCGGGAGGACAACTAGCCAAAAACATTCAGTACTTC,CASSLDQLAGGQLAKNIQYF
-,TRBV6-1,once,TRBJ2-2,TGTGCCAGCAGTGAACCGGGTGAGGCCGGGGAGCTGTTTTTT,CASSEPGEAGELFF
-,TRBV4-1,once,TRBJ1-2,TGCGCCAGCAGCCAAGATCGGGGTTTTTACTATGGCTACACCTTC,CASSQDRGFYYGYTF
TRBD2,TRBV4-3,once,TRBJ2-7,TGCGCCAGCAGCCAGGGGACTAGCGGGAACTCCTACGAGCAGTACTTC,CASSQGTSGNSYEQYF
TRBD2,TRBV5-6,-,TRBJ2-7,TGTGCCAGCAGCTTGAGAGGAGCGGGAGTGGGCGAGCAGTACTTC,CASSLRGAGVGEQYF
-,TRBV5-1,-,TRBJ2-1,TGCGCCAGCAGCTTGGTAGGCGGACCCAGCGGCGGTTTTAATGAGCAGTTCTTC,CASSLVGGPSGGFNEQFF
TRBD2,TRBV9,-,TRBJ2-7,TGTGCCAGCAGCCCTCCCCCGGGGGACTACTCCTACGAGCAGTACTTC,CASSPPPGDYSYEQYF
-,TRBV5-6,-,TRBJ2-7,TGTGCCAGCAGCTTGTTCGACCGGGACAACTACGAGCAGTACTTC,CASSLFDRDNYEQYF
-,TRBV2,-,TRBJ2-3,TGTGCCAGCGACAGACAGGCTTCAGAAGCGCAGTATTTT,CASDRQASEAQYF
-,TRBV10-3,-,TRBJ2-2,TGTGCCATCAGTGAATTCGCATCACAGTACACCGGGGAGCTGTTTTTT,CAISEFASQYTGELFF
-,TRBV27,-,TRBJ1-5,TGTGCCAGCAGCCTAAGGGGGAAACAGCCCCAGCATTTT,CASSLRGKQPQHF
-,TRBV4-3,-,TRBJ1-2,TGCGCCAGCAGCCAAGACGGGAGAGGCTACACCTTC,CASSQDGRGYTF
-,TRBV5-6,-,TRBJ1-1,TGTGCCAGCACCCCCCACGGGTGGAGCACTGAAGCTTTCTTT,CASTPHGWSTEAFF
-,TRBV9,-,TRBJ2-3,TGTGCCAGCAGCGTAGCCCGAATCGCAGGGTCCACAGATACGCAGTATTTT,CASSVARIAGSTDTQYF
-,TRBV2,-,TRBJ1-3,TGTGCCAGCAGTCCCGTCGGGGCCCGCTCTGGAAACACCATATATTTT,CASSPVGARSGNTIYF
-,TRBV29-1,-,TRBJ1-2,TGCAGCGTTGACGGCTTCCCTAACTATGGCTACACCTTC,CSVDGFPNYGYTF
-,TRBV5-1,-,TRBJ2-1,TGCGCCAGCAGCTACGGATTGAGCTCCTACAATGAGCAGTTCTTC,CASSYGLSSYNEQFF
TRBD2,TRBV5-1,-,TRBJ2-2,TGCGCCAGCAGCTCCGGACTAGCGGGAGGTGACACCGGGGAGCTGTTTTTT,CASSSGLAGGDTGELFF
TRBD2,TRBV6-1,once,TRBJ2-5,TGTGCCAGCACTTTGGGACTAGCGCCGGAGACCCAGTACTTC,CASTLGLAPETQYF
-,TRBV7-9,-,TRBJ1-5,TGTGCCAGCAGCTTATACGGGACAAGCAATCAGCCCCAGCATTTT,CASSLYGTSNQPQHF
TRBD2,TRBV5-4,-,TRBJ2-1,TGTGCCAGCAGCTTGGCTGGGAGGGGTTACAATGAGCAGTTCTTC,CASSLAGRGYNEQFF
TRBD2,TRBV29-1,-,TRBJ2-3,TGCAGCTCTTTTGGGACTAGCGGGAGTCCAGATACGCAGTATTTT,CSSFGTSGSPDTQYF
-,TRBV9,-,TRBJ2-3,TGTGCCAGCAGCGGAGGACCACTAGATACGCAGTATTTT,CASSGGPLDTQYF
-,TRBV5-8,once,TRBJ2-7,TGTGCCAGCGAGAGAGTAGACTACGAGCAGTACTTC,CASERVDYEQYF
TRBD2,TRBV28,once,TRBJ2-3,TGTGCCAGCAGTTCCCCCGGGACTAGCAAGACGGCAGATACGCAGTATTTT,CASSSPGTSKTADTQYF
TRBD2,TRBV5-4,once,TRBJ2-7,TGTGCCAGCAGCTTGGTGCCGGGACTAGCGGGAGGGGCTGTCGAGCAGTACTTC,CASSLVPGLAGGAVEQYF
TRBD1,TRBV18,-,TRBJ1-3,TGTGCCAGCTCACCAAGGACAGGAACACTCTCTGGAAACACCATATATTTT,CASSPRTGTLSGNTIYF
TRBD1,TRBV5-4,-,TRBJ2-1,TGTGCCAGCAGCATCCCGACAGGGTTCAATGAGCAGTTCTTC,CASSIPTGFNEQFF
-,TRBV27,-,TRBJ2-6,TGTGCCAGCAGTCGGCCCGGAACTGGGGCCAACGTCCTGACTTTC,CASSRPGTGANVLTF
-,TRBV19,-,TRBJ2-1,TGTGCCAGTAATGACGGGATAGACAATGAGCAGTTCTTC,CASNDGIDNEQFF
-,TRBV5-1,-,TRBJ2-5,TGCGCCAGCAGCTTGGCTCCCCTCGGAGGGGAGACCCAGTACTTC,CASSLAPLGGETQYF
-,TRBV6-5,-,TRBJ1-1,TGTGCCAGCGGGGTCCGGGAGACCACTGAAGCTTTCTTT,CASGVRETTEAFF
-,TRBV18,-,TRBJ2-5,TGTGCCAGCTCATCCGGGGGAAGGGAAGAGACCCAGTACTTC,CASSSGGREETQYF
TRBD1,TRBV18,-,TRBJ2-2,TGTGCCAGCTCACCGGGGGGACAGGCGAACACCGGGGAGCTGTTTTTT,CASSPGGQANTGELFF
-,TRBV18,-,TRBJ1-1,TGTGCCAGCTCACCAAGGGTGAACACTGAAGCTTTCTTT,CASSPRVNTEAFF
-,TRBV4-1,-,TRBJ1-1,TGCGCCAGCAGCCGGGGCCTGGATTACACTGAAGCTTTCTTT,CASSRGLDYTEAFF
-,TRBV28,-,TRBJ2-3,TGTGCCAGCAGTTTATTGGGTTACACAGATACGCAGTATTTT,CASSLLGYTDTQYF
-,TRBV19,-,TRBJ2-1,TGTGCCAGTAGTATCGCTCCCCTCTACAATGAGCAGTTCTTC,CASSIAPLYNEQFF
TRBD2,TRBV10-3,-,TRBJ2-7,TGTGCCATCAGTGGCACACTAGCGGGAGCTTACGAGCAGTACTTC,CAISGTLAGAYEQYF
TRBD1,TRBV15,-,TRBJ2-3,TGTGCCACCAGCAGAGAGACAGGGGGCACAGATACGCAGTATTTT,CATSRETGGTDTQYF
TRBD1,TRBV10-1,once,TRBJ2-7,TGCGCCAGCTCAAAAGGGACAGGGGTCTTCTACGAGCAGTACTTC,CASSKGTGVFYEQYF
-,TRBV19,-,TRBJ1-1,TGTGCCAGTAGTTTTCCTCGGAGGAGGGTAGCGGACACTGAAGCTTTCTTT,CASSFPRRRVADTEAFF
TRBD2,TRBV11-3,-,TRBJ2-1,TGTGCCAGCAGCTTAGATAAATGGGGACTAAACGGGAGTCATGAGCAGTTCTTC,CASSLDKWGLNGSHEQFF
TRBD1,TRBV19,-,TRBJ1-2,TGTGCCAGTAGTAGGGACAGAACCTATGGCTACACCTTC,CASSRDRTYGYTF
-,TRBV5-1,-,TRBJ1-5,TGCGCCAGCAGCTTGTTGGGGAGCAATCAGCCCCAGCATTTT,CASSLLGSNQPQHF